Following are 31 T cell receptor beta chains from one sample sequenced in a study of cytomegalovirus exposure and HLA in healthy donors. With 60 Vbeta and 13 Jbeta primers, the PCR was carried out. Sequenced by immunoSEQ multiplex PCR; TCRdb stores in-frame clones only, minus some. The table has about 180,000 clones, just under 80% seen once. The source material was PBMCs. Every receptor here comes from a woman younger than 45 in good health and CMV-seronegative.

The chain combines TRBV4-1 with TRBJ2-1; 8 bases match TRBD2. Per the germline V gene, CDR1 is MGHRA and CDR2 is YSYEKL. The length of the CDR3 is 15 residues. V trimming: 4 bases; J trimming: 2 bases; junction bases outside the gene matches: 4. The CDR3, as DNA: TGCGCCAGCAGCCTCGAGCGGGGGACCTACAATGAGCAGTTCTTC. This gives the protein CASSLERGTYNEQFF.

The DNA for the CDR3 is TGTGCCAGCCTAGGGGACAGGGACTACGAGCAGTACTTC. Translated: CASLGDRDYEQYF. This chain uses TRBV5-6 with TRBJ2-7; 9 bases map to TRBD1. Germline assignment: CDR1 SGHDT and CDR2 YYEEEE. The V and J ends lost 7 bases and 3 bases, in that order; junction bases with no gene match: 5. CDR3 size: 13 residues.

The rearrangement uses TRBV5-8 and TRBJ1-5; 9 nucleotides match TRBD1. Germline lookup yields CDR1 SGHTS and CDR2 YDEGEE. The CDR3 is 14 amino acids. After removal of 3 bases from V and 4 bases from J, the junction contained 2 bases not matched to a gene. This chain's CDR3 is CASSSGTGNQPQHF. The CDR3 DNA reads TGTGCCAGCAGCTCCGGGACAGGGAATCAGCCCCAGCATTTT.

The V and J genes are TRBV18 and TRBJ2-7, with no clear D. This CDR3 is built from 13 residues. V was trimmed by 2 bases and J by 6 bases, leaving 11 bases between them. Germline CDR1 KGHSH, CDR2 LQKENI. CDR3 sequence (DNA): TGTGCCAGCTCACCAGGCAGGTTGGGCGAGCAGTACTTC. Its protein is CASSPGRLGEQYF.

The rearrangement uses TRBV7-9 and TRBJ1-1; D is unresolved. CDR3 size: 13 residues. The ends were cut back, 6 bases at V and 1 base at J, with 9 bases in the middle. Germline CDR1 is SEHNR and CDR2 is FQNEAQ (reference sequence). CDR3 region: CASRAKPNTEAFF. The CDR3 nucleotides read TGTGCCAGCAGAGCCAAACCGAACACTGAAGCTTTCTTT.

The chain has TRBV4-3 and TRBJ2-1; D not certain. CDR1 is LGHNA, CDR2 YSLEER, per germline. The CDR3 consists of 16 residues. Trimming cost V 1 base and J 4 bases, with 14 bases left between them. CDR3 nucleotide sequence: TGCGCCAGCAGCCAAGGATGGCTTAACCAATACAATGAGCAGTTCTTC. It yields the protein CASSQGWLNQYNEQFF.

In its sample, this clone was seen once. The rearrangement uses TRBV2 and TRBJ1-6, with TRBD1 matching over 10 bases. From germline, CDR1 is SNHLY and CDR2 FYNNEI. The CDR3 spans 16 residues. V trimming: 5 bases; J trimming: 6 bases; junction bases outside the gene matches: 7. In DNA, the CDR3 is TGTGCCAGCAGTAAAGGACAGGGGGGTATTAATTCACCCCTCCACTTT. Translation: CASSKGQGGINSPLHF.

This chain joins TRBV7-3 and TRBJ1-2; a weak D match, TRBD1 (6 bases). Germline CDR1 and CDR2: SGHTA and FQGTGA. CDR3 size: 13 residues. V dropped 5 bases and J dropped 6 bases, with 13 bases sitting between them. The CDR3 DNA is TGTGCCAGCAGCCCACAGGGTATTGATGGCTACACCTTC. Translation: CASSPQGIDGYTF.

This clone was recorded a few times. This rearrangement joins TRBV5-1 to TRBJ1-1; the D gene is possibly TRBD1 (6 bases). The CDR3 totals 14 residues. Trimming stripped 4 bases from V and 2 bases from J, with 12 bases between. Germline values: CDR1 SGHRS, CDR2 YFSETQ. The CDR3 nucleotides read TGCGCCAGCAGCGGCCGGGACACCAACACTGAAGCTTTCTTT. Translation gives CASSGRDTNTEAFF.

This clone was counted a few times. Other DNA sequences from this sample encode an identical CDR3 as well. The chain combines TRBV27 with TRBJ2-2, with D unclear. The V gene lost 4 bases and the J gene lost 4 bases, with 7 bases spanning the gap. Germline values: CDR1 MNHEY, CDR2 SMNVEV (reference sequence). There are 13 residues in the CDR3. CDR3 protein: CASSYRITGELFF. The DNA of the CDR3 is TGTGCCAGCAGTTATAGAATCACCGGGGAGCTGTTTTTT.

This clone was seen just once. The chain has TRBV2 and TRBJ1-5; tentatively, D is TRBD1 (6 bases). The CDR3 has 14 amino acids. V was cut by 6 bases and J by 5 bases, with 14 bases left in between. The germline gives CDR1 SNHLY, CDR2 FYNNEI. The chain's CDR3 is CASSGPNRDQPQHF. CDR3 nucleotides: TGTGCCAGCAGCGGACCCAACAGGGATCAGCCCCAGCATTTT.

V and J are TRBV27 and TRBJ2-1; D may be TRBD1 (5 bases). The V end lost 4 bases, the J end lost 4 bases, and 8 bases lay between the germline ends. This CDR3 contains 13 residues. Germline V lookup: CDR1 MNHEY, CDR2 SMNVEV (reference sequence). The CDR3 loop is CASSSYRYNEQFF. The CDR3 coding sequence is TGTGCCAGCAGTTCTTACAGGTACAATGAGCAGTTCTTC.

In its sample, this clone was seen a few times. The chain is built from TRBV9 and TRBJ2-2; tentatively, D is TRBD1 (7 bases). CDR3 size: 16 residues. In germline, CDR1 is SGDLS, CDR2 YYNGEE. The V end lost 3 bases, the J end lost 0 bases, and 12 bases lay between the germline ends. CDR3 loop: CASSGRGQPNTGELFF. CDR3 DNA sequence: TGTGCCAGCAGCGGGCGGGGACAGCCGAACACCGGGGAGCTGTTTTTT.

The rearrangement uses TRBV5-1 and TRBJ2-3, with TRBD2 matching over 8 bases. In germline, CDR1 is SGHRS, CDR2 YFSETQ. The CDR3 spans 15 residues. The V and J ends lost 0 bases and 6 bases, in that order; junction bases with no gene match: 6. The CDR3 loop reads CASSLVGTRMDTQYF. In DNA form, the CDR3 reads TGCGCCAGCAGCTTGGTCGGGACTAGGATGGATACGCAGTATTTT. The full variable domain, its missing parts supplied by reference TRBV5-1 and TRBJ2-3, is KAGVTQTPRYLIKTRGQQVTLSCSPISGHRSVSWYQQTPGQGLQFLFEYFSETQRNKGNFPGRFSGRQFSNSRSEMNVSTLELGDSALYLCASSLVGTRMDTQYFGPGTRLTVL.

This rearrangement joins TRBV10-2 to TRBJ2-7; TRBD2 is a possible D gene (6 bases). CDR1 is WSHSY and CDR2 is SAAADI in the germline V gene. The CDR3 length is 14 residues. The V end was cut by 6 bases, the J end by 1 base, with 13 bases between. CDR3 in amino acids: CASRPDGSSYEQYF. The DNA of the CDR3 is TGCGCCAGCAGACCCGACGGGAGTTCCTACGAGCAGTACTTC.

The chain joins TRBV5-1 to TRBJ1-2; D uncertain. The CDR3 is made up of 14 amino acids. Germline values: CDR1 SGHRS, CDR2 YFSETQ. V gave up 0 bases and J gave up 0 bases, with 6 bases separating them. The CDR3 spells CASSLDSSNYGYTF. The CDR3 DNA reads TGCGCCAGCAGCTTGGACAGCTCTAACTATGGCTACACCTTC.

This clone was counted once. The J gene is TRBJ1-1, the V gene TRBV4-1; 10 nucleotides match TRBD1. The CDR3 sequence is 16 residues long. J lost 3 bases, V lost 5 bases, and 9 bases had no gene match. The germline V gene has CDR1 MGHRA and CDR2 YSYEKL. The CDR3 DNA reads as TGCGCCAGCAGCTCCCGGGACAGGGGCCCGTACACTGAAGCTTTCTTT. The encoded protein is CASSSRDRGPYTEAFF.

The chain couples TRBV11-2 to TRBJ2-4; D is perhaps TRBD2 (5 bases). Germline V gene sequence: CDR1 SGHAT, CDR2 FQNNGV. V dropped 0 bases and J dropped 8 bases, with 8 bases sitting between them. The CDR3 loop spans 13 amino acids. The CDR3 region is CASSLDRGDIQYF. The CDR3 bases are TGTGCCAGCAGCTTAGATCGGGGTGACATTCAGTACTTC.

J is TRBJ1-4 and V is TRBV4-3, with D perhaps matching TRBD1 (5 bases). The CDR3 runs to 15 residues. CDR1 and CDR2 (germline): LGHNA, YSLEER. V lost 0 bases to trimming and J lost 3 bases, with 8 bases between them. CDR3 DNA sequence: TGCGCCAGCAGCCAAGAAGGGGCGTCTAATGAAAAACTGTTTTTT. Translating it yields CASSQEGASNEKLFF.

This clone was detected once. CDR3 DNA: TGTGCCAGCAGGAGGATGGCTTACACAGATACGCAGTATTTT. This gives the protein CASRRMAYTDTQYF. The V and J genes are TRBV2 and TRBJ2-3; D remains unclear. This CDR3 contains 14 residues. Germline loops: CDR1 SNHLY, CDR2 FYNNEI. With 6 bases removed from V and 2 bases from J, the gap between germline ends came to 12 bases. Based on the CDR3 plus reference TRBV2 and TRBJ2-3, the full variable domain is EPEVTQTPSHQVTQMGQEVILRCVPISNHLYFYWYRQILGQKVEFLVSFYNNEISEKSEIFDDQFSVERPDGSNFTLKIRSTKLEDSAMYFCASRRMAYTDTQYFGPGTRLTVL.

As DNA, the CDR3 is TGTGCCAGCAGCTCCGAGGGGGGGTTTAGCAATCAGCCCCAGCATTTT. The encoded protein is CASSSEGGFSNQPQHF. V and J are TRBV7-8 and TRBJ1-5; the D gene is possibly TRBD1 (6 bases). Per germline, CDR1 SGHVS and CDR2 FQNEAQ. The CDR3 consists of 16 residues. V lost 4 bases, J lost 0 bases, and 13 bases lay in between.

The chain has TRBV5-4 and TRBJ2-3; D is possibly TRBD2 (7 bases). V lost 0 bases and J lost 6, with 17 bases in between. This CDR3 comprises 16 residues. Per the germline V gene, CDR1 is SGHNT and CDR2 is YYREEE (reference sequence). This CDR3 reads CASSLGGRGRGDTQYF. The DNA of the CDR3 is TGTGCCAGCAGCTTGGGGGGGCGGGGGCGAGGGGATACGCAGTATTTT.

In its sample, this clone was seen once. The V call is TRBV7-3, the J call TRBJ2-1, with TRBD1 as a possible D gene (6 bases). The germline gives CDR1 SGHTA, CDR2 FQGTGA. V lost 5 bases, J lost 3 bases, and 8 bases lay in between. The CDR3 totals 13 residues. The CDR3 nucleotides read TGTGCCAGCAGCAACAGGGTCTACAATGAGCAGTTCTTC. It translates to CASSNRVYNEQFF.

The V call is TRBV29-1, the J call TRBJ1-1; D possibly corresponds to TRBD1 (6 bases). Trimming left V 4 bases short and J 0 bases short, with 27 bases between. Per germline, CDR1 SQVTM and CDR2 ANQGSEA. The CDR3 is 19 residues long. The CDR3: CSVVRGGRVRVNMNTEAFF. The CDR3 region has the DNA TGCAGCGTTGTTCGGGGGGGCCGGGTTAGGGTAAACATGAACACTGAAGCTTTCTTT.

V is TRBV14 and J is TRBJ2-6; a weak D match, TRBD2 (6 bases). The V end was cut by 1 base, the J end by 3 bases, with 13 bases between. The germline CDR1 and CDR2 sequences are SGHDN and FVKESK. The CDR3 contains 17 residues. CDR3 nucleotide sequence: TGTGCCAGCAGCCAAGTTGAAGGAGGGTTTGGGGCCAACGTCCTGACTTTC. It specifies CASSQVEGGFGANVLTF.

This sequence joins TRBV30 and TRBJ2-3, with 11 bases that match TRBD2. This CDR3 has 15 amino acids. The V and J ends lost 4 bases and 3 bases, in that order; junction bases with no gene match: 6. Germline-derived CDR1 and CDR2 are GTSNPN and SVGIG (reference sequence). CDR3 in amino acids: CAWTFSGGETDTQYF. The CDR3 nucleotides read TGTGCCTGGACCTTTAGCGGGGGGGAAACAGATACGCAGTATTTT.

The chain has TRBV4-3 and TRBJ1-1, with a tentative D call TRBD1 (6 bases). Germline-derived CDR1 and CDR2 are LGHNA and YSLEER. The CDR3 spans 19 residues. Trimming took 1 base from V and 1 from J, leaving 22 bases between them. The CDR3 reads CASSQGTRWGRGGNTEAFF. The CDR3 DNA follows: TGCGCCAGCAGCCAAGGGACGAGATGGGGGCGAGGGGGGAACACTGAAGCTTTCTTT.

This clone appeared a few times. The rearrangement joins TRBV11-2 to TRBJ1-4, with D possibly TRBD1 on 6 matching bases. Germline CDR1 reads SGHAT; CDR2 reads FQNNGV. The CDR3 has 15 amino acids. V lost 1 base and J 4 bases, leaving 10 bases between the germline ends. DNA of the CDR3: TGTGCCAGCAGCTTAGGAGGGGGGGGTAATGAAAAACTGTTTTTT. It specifies CASSLGGGGNEKLFF.

The chain couples TRBV5-1 to TRBJ1-3; D is perhaps TRBD1 (5 bases). Trimming cost V 3 bases and J 0 bases, with 13 bases left between them. Germline-derived CDR1 and CDR2 are SGHRS and YFSETQ. The CDR3 loop spans 16 amino acids. In DNA, the CDR3 is TGCGCCAGCAGCTCGTCGGGACTTGGCTCTGGAAACACCATATATTTT. This translates into CASSSSGLGSGNTIYF.

The chain employs TRBV2 and TRBJ2-1; 8 bases are a match to TRBD2. V shed 6 bases and J 3 bases; nucleotides not matched to a gene: 10. This CDR3 has 16 amino acids. The germline CDR1 and CDR2 sequences are SNHLY and FYNNEI. The CDR3 spells CASSRLSGGGYNEQFF. CDR3 nucleotides: TGTGCCAGCAGCCGTCTTTCCGGGGGGGGCTACAATGAGCAGTTCTTC.

The rearrangement uses TRBV10-3 and TRBJ1-5; 10 bases are a match to TRBD1. J was trimmed by 1 base and V by 3 bases; bases with no gene match: 3. CDR1 and CDR2 (germline): ENHRY, SYGVKD. The CDR3 is 16 residues long. The CDR3 region is CAISEPGQGSNQPQHF. The DNA of the CDR3 is TGTGCCATCAGTGAACCGGGACAGGGGAGCAATCAGCCCCAGCATTTT.